Reported below is one T cell receptor beta chain. What it recognizes is unknown. These data originate in a study of T cell responses to AZD1222 COVID-19 vaccine. Study-level results: Sampling that yielded the repertoires occurred only after the peak T cell response. Unmutated variant regions are reportedly targeted by nearly half of spike-specific TCRs. Compared with day 0, the breadth and depth of the Spike-specific TCR repertoire rose significantly after two doses of AZD1222.

Repertoires were generated with immunoSEQ multiplex PCR, while TCRdb's copy carries only in-frame clones and drops some. The profile covers 90,000 to 110,000 clones, with approximately 90% appearing a single time and about 9.7% taken by the ten largest. Germline assignment: CDR1 SQVTM and CDR2 ANQGSEA. The germline V and J ends were trimmed by 2 bases and 3 bases, with 10 bases remaining between them. This CDR3 contains 14 residues. The specimen comprised peripheral blood, sampled on day 0 of AZD1222 vaccination. This receptor was taken from an adult in good health. This chain connects TRBV29-1 to TRBJ1-4, with D hard to call. This CDR3 reads CSVETPGANEKLFF. CDR3 nucleotides: TGCAGCGTTGAAACCCCGGGTGCTAATGAAAAACTGTTTTTT.